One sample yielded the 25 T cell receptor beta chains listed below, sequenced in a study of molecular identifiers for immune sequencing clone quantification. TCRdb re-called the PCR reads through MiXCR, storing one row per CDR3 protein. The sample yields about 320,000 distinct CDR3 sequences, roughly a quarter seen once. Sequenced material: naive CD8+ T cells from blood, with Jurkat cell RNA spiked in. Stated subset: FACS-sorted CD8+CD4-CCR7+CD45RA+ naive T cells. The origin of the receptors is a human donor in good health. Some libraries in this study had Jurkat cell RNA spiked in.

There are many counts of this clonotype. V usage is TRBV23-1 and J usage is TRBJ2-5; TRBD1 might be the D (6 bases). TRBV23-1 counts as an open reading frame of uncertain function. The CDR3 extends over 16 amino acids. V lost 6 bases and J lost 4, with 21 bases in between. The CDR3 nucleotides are TGCGCCAGCAGAAGACTGGACAGCAAGAAAGGAGAGACCCAGTACTTC. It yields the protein CASRRLDSKKGETQYF.

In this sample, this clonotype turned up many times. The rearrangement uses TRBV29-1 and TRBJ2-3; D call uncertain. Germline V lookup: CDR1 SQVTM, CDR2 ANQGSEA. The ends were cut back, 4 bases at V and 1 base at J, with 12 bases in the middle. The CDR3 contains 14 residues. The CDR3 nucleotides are TGCAGCGTTGTTTTGGGTACGGGCACAGATACGCAGTATTTT. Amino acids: CSVVLGTGTDTQYF.

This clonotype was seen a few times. The CDR3 here is CASSHRDREETGELFF. The DNA of the CDR3 is TGTGCCAGCAGCCACCGGGACAGGGAGGAAACCGGGGAGCTGTTTTTT. This rearrangement joins TRBV14 to TRBJ2-2, with 9 bases matching TRBD1. Germline CDR1 reads SGHDN; CDR2 reads FVKESK. The CDR3 has 16 residues. The V and J ends lost 3 bases and 5 bases, in that order; junction bases with no gene match: 7. The complete variable domain, with remaining parts taken from reference TRBV14 and TRBJ2-2, reads EAGVTQFPSHSVIEKGQTVTLRCDPISGHDNLYWYRRVMGKEIKFLLHFVKESKQDESGMPNNRFLAERTGGTYSTLKVQPAELEDSGVYFCASSHRDREETGELFFGEGSRLTVL.

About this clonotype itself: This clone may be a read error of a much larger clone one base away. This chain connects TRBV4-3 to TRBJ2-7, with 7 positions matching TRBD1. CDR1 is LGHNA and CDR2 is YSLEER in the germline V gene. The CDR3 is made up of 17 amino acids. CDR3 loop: CASSQSAKGAYPYERYF. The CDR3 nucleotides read TGCGCCAGCAGCCAATCGGCCAAGGGGGCCTACCCCTACGAGCGGTACTTC.

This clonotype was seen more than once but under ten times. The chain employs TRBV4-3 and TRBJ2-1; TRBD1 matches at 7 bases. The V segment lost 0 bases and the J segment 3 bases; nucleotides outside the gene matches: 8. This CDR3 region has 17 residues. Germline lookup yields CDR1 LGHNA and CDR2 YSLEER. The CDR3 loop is CASSQDRDSVYYNEQFF. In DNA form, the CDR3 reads TGCGCCAGCAGCCAAGATCGGGACAGCGTTTACTACAATGAGCAGTTCTTC.

The CDR3 region has the DNA TGCAGTGCTGTCTCGGGGGAAGCCTTAAGCTACGAGCAGTACTTC. Translated: CSAVSGEALSYEQYF. The rearrangement links TRBV20-1 to TRBJ2-7, with TRBD2 as a possible D gene (6 bases). The CDR3 runs to 15 residues. The V end was cut by 5 bases, the J end by 3 bases, with 20 bases between. Germline lookup yields CDR1 DFQATT and CDR2 SNEGSKA (reference sequence).

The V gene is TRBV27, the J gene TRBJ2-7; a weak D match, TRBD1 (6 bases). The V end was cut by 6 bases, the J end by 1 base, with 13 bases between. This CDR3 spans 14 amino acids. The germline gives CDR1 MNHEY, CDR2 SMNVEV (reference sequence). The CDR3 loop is CASRDSTDSYEQYF. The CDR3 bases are TGTGCCAGCAGGGACAGTACTGATTCCTACGAGCAGTACTTC.

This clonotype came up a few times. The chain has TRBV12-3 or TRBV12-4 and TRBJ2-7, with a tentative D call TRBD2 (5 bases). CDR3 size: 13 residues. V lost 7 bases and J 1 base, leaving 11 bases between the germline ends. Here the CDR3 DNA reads TGTGCCAGCAAGGGCGGACTTTCCTACGAGCAGTACTTC. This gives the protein CASKGGLSYEQYF.

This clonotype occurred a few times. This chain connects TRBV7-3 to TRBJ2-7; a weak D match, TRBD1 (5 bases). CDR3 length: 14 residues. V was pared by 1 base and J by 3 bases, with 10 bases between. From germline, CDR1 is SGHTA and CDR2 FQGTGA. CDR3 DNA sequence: TGTGCCAGCAGCTTAAATGCAGGGAACTACGAGCAGTACTTC. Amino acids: CASSLNAGNYEQYF.

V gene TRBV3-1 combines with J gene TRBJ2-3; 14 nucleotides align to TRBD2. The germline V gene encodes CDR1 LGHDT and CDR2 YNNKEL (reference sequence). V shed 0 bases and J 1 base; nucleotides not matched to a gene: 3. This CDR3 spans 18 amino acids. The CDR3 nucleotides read TGTGCCAGCAGCCAAGAAAGGGGACTAGCGGGGGGCACAGATACGCAGTATTTT. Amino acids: CASSQERGLAGGTDTQYF.

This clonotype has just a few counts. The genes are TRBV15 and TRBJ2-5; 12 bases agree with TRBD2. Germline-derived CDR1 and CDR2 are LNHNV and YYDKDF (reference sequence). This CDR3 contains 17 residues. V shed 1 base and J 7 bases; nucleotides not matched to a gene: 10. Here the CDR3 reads CATSRATLAGGRGTQYF. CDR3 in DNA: TGTGCCACCAGCAGAGCTACACTAGCGGGGGGCCGAGGGACCCAGTACTTC.

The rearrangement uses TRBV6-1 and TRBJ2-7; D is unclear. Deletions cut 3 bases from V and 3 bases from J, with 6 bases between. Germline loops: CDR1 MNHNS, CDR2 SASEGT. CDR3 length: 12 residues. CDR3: CASSEDGYEQYF. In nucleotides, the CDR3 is TGTGCCAGCAGTGAGGACGGCTACGAGCAGTACTTC.

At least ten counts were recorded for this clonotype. Here the CDR3 DNA reads TGCGCCAGCAGCTCCGAGCGGGACACGCAGTATTTT. This translates into CASSSERDTQYF. The rearrangement links TRBV5-1 to TRBJ2-3; 7 bases match TRBD2. The CDR3 length is 12 residues. The trim removed 3 bases at V and 9 bases at J, leaving 4 bases unmatched. Germline V gene lookup returns CDR1 SGHRS and CDR2 YFSETQ.

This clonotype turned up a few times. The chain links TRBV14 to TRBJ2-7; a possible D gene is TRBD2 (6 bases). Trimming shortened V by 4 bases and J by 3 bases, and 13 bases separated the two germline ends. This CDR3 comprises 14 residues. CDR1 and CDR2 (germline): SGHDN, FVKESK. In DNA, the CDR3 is TGTGCCAGCAGCCCCGTGCTCGGGAGCTACGAGCAGTACTTC. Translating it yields CASSPVLGSYEQYF.

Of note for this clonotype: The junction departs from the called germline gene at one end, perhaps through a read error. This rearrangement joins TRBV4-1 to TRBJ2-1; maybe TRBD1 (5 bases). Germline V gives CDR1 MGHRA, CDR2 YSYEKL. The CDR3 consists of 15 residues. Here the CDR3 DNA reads TGCGCCAGCAGCCACCGACAGATTACCTACAATGGGCAGTTCTTC. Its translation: CASSHRQITYNGQFF.

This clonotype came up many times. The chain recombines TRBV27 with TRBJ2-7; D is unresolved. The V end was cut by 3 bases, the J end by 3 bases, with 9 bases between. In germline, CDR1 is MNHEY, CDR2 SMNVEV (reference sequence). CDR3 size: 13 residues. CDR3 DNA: TGTGCCAGCAGTTTGGGTCTGAACTACGAGCAGTACTTC. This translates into CASSLGLNYEQYF.

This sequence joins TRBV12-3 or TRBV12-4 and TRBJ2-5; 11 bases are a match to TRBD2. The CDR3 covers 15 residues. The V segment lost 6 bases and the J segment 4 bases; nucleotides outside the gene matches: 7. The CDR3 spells CASRPTSGRGETQYF. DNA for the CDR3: TGTGCCAGCAGACCAACTAGCGGGAGAGGAGAGACCCAGTACTTC.

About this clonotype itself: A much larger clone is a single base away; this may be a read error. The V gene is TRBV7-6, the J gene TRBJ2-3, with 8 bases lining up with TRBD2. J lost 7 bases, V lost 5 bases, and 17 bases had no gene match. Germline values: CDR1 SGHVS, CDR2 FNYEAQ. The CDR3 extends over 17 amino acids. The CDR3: CASSPSLAGAPSYTQYF. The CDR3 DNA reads TGTGCCAGCAGCCCCTCGCTAGCGGGTGCACCCAGCTATACGCAGTATTTT.

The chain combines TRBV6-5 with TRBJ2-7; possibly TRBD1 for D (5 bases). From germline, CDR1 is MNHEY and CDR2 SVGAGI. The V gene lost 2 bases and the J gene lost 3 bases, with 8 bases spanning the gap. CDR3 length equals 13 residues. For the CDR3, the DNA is TGTGCCAGCAGTTACGGGGCGGACTACGAGCAGTACTTC. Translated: CASSYGADYEQYF.

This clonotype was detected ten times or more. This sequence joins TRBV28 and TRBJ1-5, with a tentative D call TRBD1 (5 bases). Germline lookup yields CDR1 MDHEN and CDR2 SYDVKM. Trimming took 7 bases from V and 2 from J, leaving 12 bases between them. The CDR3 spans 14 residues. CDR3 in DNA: TGTGCCAGCACCGAGACAGCGCGCAATCAGCCCCAGCATTTT. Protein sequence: CASTETARNQPQHF. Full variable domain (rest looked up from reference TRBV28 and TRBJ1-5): DVKVTQSSRYLVKRTGEKVFLECVQDMDHENMFWYRQDPGLGLRLIYFSYDVKMKEKGDIPEGYSVSREKKERFSLILESASTNQTSMYLCASTETARNQPQHFGDGTRLSIL.

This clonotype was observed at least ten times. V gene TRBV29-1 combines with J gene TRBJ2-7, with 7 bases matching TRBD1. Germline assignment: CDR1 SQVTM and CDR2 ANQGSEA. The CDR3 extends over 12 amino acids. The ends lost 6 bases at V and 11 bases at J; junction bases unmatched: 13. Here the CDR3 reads CSVTPCRQGKYF. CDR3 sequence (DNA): TGCAGCGTCACCCCTTGCCGACAGGGAAAGTACTTC.

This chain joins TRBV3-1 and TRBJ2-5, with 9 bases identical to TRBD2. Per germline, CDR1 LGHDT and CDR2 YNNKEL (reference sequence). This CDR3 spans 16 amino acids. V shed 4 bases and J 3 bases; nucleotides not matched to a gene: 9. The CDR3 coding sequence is TGTGCCAGCAGCCCCCCGGTTAGCGGGAGAGAAGAGACCCAGTACTTC. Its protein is CASSPPVSGREETQYF.

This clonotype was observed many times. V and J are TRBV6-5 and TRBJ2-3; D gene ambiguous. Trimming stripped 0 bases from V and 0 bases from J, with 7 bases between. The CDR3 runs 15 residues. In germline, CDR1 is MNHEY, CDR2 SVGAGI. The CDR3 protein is CASSYSPFSTDTQYF. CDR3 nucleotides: TGTGCCAGCAGTTACTCCCCATTTAGCACAGATACGCAGTATTTT.

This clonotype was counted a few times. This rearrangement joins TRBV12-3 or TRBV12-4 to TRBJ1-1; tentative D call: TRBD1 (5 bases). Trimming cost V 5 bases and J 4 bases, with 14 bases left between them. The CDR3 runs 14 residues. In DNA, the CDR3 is TGTGCCAGCAGTCCAGGCCCTGGGGGCACTGAAGCTTTCTTT. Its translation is CASSPGPGGTEAFF.

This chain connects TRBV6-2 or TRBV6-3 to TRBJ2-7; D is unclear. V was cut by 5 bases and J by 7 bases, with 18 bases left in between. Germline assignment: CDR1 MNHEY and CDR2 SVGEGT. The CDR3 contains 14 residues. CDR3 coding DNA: TGTGCCAGCAGTCCCTCTTTGCGTGATTGGGAGCAGTACTTC. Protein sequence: CASSPSLRDWEQYF.